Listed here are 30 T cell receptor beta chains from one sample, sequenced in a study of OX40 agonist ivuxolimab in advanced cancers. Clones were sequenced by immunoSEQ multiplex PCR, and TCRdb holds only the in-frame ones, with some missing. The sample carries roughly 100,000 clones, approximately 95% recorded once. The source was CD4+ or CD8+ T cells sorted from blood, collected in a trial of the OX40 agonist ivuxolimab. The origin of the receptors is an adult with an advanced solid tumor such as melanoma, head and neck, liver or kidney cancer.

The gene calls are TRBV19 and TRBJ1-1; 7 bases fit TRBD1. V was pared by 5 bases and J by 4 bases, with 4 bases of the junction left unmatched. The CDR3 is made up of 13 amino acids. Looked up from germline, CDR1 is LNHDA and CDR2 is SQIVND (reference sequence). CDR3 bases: TGTGCCAGTAGTCAGGGGGGCTTCACTGAAGCTTTCTTT. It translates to CASSQGGFTEAFF.

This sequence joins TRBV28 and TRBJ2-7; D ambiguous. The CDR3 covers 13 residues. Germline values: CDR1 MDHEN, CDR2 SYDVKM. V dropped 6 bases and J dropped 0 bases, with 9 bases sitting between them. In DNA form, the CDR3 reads TGTGCCAGCAGCAGCCAGGTCTCCTACGAGCAGTACTTC. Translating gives CASSSQVSYEQYF.

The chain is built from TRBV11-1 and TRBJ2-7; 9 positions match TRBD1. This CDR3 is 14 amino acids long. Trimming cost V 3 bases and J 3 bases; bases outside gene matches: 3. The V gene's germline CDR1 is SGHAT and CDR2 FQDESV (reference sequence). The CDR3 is CASSFEGQGYEQYF. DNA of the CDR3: TGTGCCAGCAGCTTCGAGGGACAGGGCTACGAGCAGTACTTC.

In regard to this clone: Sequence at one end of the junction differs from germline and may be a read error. This CDR3 reads CASNGATGRDEQFF. CDR3 nucleotide sequence: TGTGCGAGCAATGGGGCTACCGGACGCGATGAGCAGTTCTTC. The chain couples TRBV27 to TRBJ2-1; D possibly corresponds to TRBD1 (5 bases). Germline CDR1 and CDR2: MNHEY and SMNVEV (reference sequence). The CDR3 has 14 amino acids.

CDR3 bases: TGTGCCAGCAGTGCCAGAGAGAGTGATACGCAGTATTTT. As protein: CASSARESDTQYF. The chain links TRBV28 to TRBJ2-3; D remains ambiguous. There are 13 residues in the CDR3. Germline V gives CDR1 MDHEN, CDR2 SYDVKM. With 5 bases removed from V and 6 bases from J, the gap between germline ends came to 12 bases.

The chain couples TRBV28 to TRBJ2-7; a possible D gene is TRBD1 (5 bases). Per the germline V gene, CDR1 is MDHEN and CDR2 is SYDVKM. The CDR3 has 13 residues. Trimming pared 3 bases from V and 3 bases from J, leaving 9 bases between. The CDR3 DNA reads TGTGCCAGCAGTTTGGCGCAGGGCTACGAGCAGTACTTC. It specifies CASSLAQGYEQYF.

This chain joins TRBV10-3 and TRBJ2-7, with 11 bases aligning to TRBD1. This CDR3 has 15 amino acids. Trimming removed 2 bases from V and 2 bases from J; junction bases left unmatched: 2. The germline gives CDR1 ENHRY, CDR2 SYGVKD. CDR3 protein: CAISEPGQGAYEQYF. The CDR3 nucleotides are TGTGCCATCAGTGAGCCGGGACAGGGGGCCTACGAGCAGTACTTC.

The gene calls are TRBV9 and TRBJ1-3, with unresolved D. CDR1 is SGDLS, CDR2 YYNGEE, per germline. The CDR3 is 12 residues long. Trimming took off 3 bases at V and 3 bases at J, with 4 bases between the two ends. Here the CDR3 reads CASSALGNTIYF. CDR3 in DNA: TGTGCCAGCAGCGCCCTTGGAAACACCATATATTTT.

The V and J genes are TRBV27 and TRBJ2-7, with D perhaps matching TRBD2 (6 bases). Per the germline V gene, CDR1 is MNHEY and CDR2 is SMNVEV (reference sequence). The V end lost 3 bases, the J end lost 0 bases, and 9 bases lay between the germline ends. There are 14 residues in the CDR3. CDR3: CASSLAGTSYEQYF. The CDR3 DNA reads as TGTGCCAGCAGTTTGGCGGGAACCTCCTACGAGCAGTACTTC.

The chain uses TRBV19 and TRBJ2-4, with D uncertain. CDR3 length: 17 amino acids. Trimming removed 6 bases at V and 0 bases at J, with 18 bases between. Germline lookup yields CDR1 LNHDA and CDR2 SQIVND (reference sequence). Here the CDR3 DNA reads TGTGCCAGTAGCCATTCTTTGGGCAAACTAGCCAAAAACATTCAGTACTTC. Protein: CASSHSLGKLAKNIQYF.

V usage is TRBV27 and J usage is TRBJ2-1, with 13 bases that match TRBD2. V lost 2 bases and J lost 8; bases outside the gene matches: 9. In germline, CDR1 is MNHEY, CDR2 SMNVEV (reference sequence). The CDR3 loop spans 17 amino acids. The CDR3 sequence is CASSLRTSGRARDEQFF. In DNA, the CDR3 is TGTGCCAGCAGTTTAAGAACTAGCGGGAGGGCAAGGGATGAGCAGTTCTTC.

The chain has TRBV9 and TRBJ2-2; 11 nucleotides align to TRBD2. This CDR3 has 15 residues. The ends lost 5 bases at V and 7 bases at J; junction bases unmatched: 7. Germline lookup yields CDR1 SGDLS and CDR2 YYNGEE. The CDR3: CASSSGLAGYGELFF. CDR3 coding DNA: TGTGCCAGCAGTTCAGGACTAGCGGGTTACGGGGAGCTGTTTTTT.

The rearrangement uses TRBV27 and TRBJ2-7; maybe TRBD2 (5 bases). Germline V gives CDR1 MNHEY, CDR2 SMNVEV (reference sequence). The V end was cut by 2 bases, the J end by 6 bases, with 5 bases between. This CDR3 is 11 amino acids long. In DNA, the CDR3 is TGTGCCAGCAGTTTAGGACTCGAGCAGTACTTC. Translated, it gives CASSLGLEQYF.

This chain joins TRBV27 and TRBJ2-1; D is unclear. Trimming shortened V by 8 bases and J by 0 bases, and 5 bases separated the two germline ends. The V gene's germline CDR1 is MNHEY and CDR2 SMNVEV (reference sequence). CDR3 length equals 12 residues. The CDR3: CASLSSYNEQFF. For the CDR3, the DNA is TGTGCCAGCCTCAGCTCCTACAATGAGCAGTTCTTC.

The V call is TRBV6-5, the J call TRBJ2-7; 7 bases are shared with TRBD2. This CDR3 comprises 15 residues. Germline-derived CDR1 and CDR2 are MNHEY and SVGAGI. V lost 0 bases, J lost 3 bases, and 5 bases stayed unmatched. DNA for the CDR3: TGTGCCAGCAGTTACTCGGGAGCGGGGAGCTACGAGCAGTACTTC. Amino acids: CASSYSGAGSYEQYF.

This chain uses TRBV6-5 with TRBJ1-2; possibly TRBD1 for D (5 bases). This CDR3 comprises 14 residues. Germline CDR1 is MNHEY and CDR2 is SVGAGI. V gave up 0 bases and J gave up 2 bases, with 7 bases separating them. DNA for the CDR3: TGTGCCAGCAGTTACTCGACAGAAAACTATGGCTACACCTTC. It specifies CASSYSTENYGYTF.

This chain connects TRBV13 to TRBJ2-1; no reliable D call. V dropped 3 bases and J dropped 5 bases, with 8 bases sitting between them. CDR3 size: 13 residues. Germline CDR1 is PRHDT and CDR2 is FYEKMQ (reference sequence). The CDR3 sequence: CASSFPGNNEQFF. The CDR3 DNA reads TGTGCCAGCAGCTTTCCTGGAAACAATGAGCAGTTCTTC.

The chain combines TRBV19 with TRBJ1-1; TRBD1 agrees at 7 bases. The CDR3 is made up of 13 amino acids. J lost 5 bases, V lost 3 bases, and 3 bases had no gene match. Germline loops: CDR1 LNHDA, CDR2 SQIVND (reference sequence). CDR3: CASSITGVTEAFF. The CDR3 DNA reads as TGTGCCAGTAGTATCACAGGGGTAACTGAAGCTTTCTTT.

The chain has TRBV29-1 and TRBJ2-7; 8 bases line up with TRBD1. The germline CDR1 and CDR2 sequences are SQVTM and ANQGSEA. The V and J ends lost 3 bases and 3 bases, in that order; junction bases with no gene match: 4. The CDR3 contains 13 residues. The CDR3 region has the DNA TGCAGCGTTGACCTGACAGGGGACTACGAGCAGTACTTC. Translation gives CSVDLTGDYEQYF.

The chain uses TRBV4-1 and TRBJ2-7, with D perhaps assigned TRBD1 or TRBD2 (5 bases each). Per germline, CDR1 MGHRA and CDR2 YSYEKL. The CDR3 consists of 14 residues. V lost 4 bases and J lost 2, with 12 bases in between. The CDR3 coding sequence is TGCGCCAGCAGCCCTAGGACGGGACCCTACGAGCAGTACTTC. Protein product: CASSPRTGPYEQYF.

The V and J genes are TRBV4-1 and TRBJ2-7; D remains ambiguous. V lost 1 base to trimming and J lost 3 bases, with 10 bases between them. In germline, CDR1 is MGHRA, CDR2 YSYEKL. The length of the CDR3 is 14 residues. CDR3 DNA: TGCGCCAGCAGCCAAGGGGGTGGATTCTACGAGCAGTACTTC. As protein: CASSQGGGFYEQYF.

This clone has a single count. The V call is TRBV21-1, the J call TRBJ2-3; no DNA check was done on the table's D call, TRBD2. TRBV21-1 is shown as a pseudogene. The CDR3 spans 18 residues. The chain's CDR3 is CASSKAEREGLGADTQYF. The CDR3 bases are TGTGCCAGCAGCAAAGCGGAGCGGGAGGGCCTGGGTGCCGATACGCAGTATTTT.

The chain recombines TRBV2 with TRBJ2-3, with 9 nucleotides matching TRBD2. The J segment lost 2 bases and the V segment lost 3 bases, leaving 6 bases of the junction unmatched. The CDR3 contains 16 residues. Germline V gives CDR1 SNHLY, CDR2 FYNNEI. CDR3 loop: CASSEVTSGFTDTQYF. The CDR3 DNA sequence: TGTGCCAGCAGTGAGGTGACTAGCGGTTTCACAGATACGCAGTATTTT.

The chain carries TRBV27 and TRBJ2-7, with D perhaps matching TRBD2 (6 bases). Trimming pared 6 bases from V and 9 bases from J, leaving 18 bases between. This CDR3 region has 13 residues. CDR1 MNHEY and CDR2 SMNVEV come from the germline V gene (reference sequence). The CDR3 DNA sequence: TGTGCCAGCAGACCTTATGAAGGGGAGGCGCAGTACTTC. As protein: CASRPYEGEAQYF.

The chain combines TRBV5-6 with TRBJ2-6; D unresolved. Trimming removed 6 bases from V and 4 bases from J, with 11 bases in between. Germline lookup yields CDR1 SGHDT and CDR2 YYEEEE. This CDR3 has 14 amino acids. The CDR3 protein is CASTPLPGANVLTF. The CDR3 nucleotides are TGTGCCAGCACCCCCCTTCCCGGGGCCAACGTCCTGACTTTC.

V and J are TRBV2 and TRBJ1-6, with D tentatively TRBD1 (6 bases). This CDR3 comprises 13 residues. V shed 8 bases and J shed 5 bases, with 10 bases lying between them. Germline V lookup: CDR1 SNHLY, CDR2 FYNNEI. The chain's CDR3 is CASQGQNNSPLHF. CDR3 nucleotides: TGTGCCAGCCAGGGGCAAAATAATTCACCCCTCCACTTT.

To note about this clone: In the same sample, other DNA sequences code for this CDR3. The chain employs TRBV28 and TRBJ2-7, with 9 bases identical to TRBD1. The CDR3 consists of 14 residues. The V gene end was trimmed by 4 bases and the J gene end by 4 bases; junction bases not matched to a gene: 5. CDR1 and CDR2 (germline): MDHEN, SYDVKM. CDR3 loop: CASSSTGGVYEQYF. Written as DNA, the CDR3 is TGTGCCAGCAGTTCGACAGGGGGAGTTTACGAGCAGTACTTC.

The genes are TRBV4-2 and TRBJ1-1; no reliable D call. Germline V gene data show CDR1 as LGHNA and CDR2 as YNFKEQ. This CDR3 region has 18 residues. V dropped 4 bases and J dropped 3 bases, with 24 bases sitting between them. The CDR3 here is CASSPGLGRFNRDTEAFF. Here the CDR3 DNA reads TGTGCCAGCAGCCCCGGCCTGGGCCGGTTTAATAGGGACACTGAAGCTTTCTTT.

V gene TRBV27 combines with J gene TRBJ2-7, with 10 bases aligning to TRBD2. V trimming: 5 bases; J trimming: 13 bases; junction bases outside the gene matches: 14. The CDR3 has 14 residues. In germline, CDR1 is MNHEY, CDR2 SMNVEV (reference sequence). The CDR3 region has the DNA TGTGCCAGCAGTCTCATAGGGACTAGCGCGATTTATTACTTC. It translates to CASSLIGTSAIYYF.

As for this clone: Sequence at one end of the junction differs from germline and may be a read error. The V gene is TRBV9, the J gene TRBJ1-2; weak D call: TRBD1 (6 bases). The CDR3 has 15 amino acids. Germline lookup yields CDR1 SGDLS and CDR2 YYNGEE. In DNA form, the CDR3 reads TGTGCCCGCAGCGGTACCGGGGGGGGCTACTATGGCTACACCTTC. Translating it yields CARSGTGGGYYGYTF.